This entry lists 4 T cell receptor beta chains sequenced from one sample in a study of blood T cell repertoires in COVID-19. The table came from immunoSEQ multiplex PCR; TCRdb's copy has only in-frame clones and leaves some out. Here the sample spans some 160,000 clones, about 82% being singletons. Material for sequencing was peripheral blood. Every receptor here comes from a woman of 80 years or more with COVID-19, enrolled during active disease.

The rearrangement joins TRBV12-3 or TRBV12-4 to TRBJ2-7; no definite D call. The CDR3 has 13 amino acids. V was shortened by 5 bases and J by 3 bases, with 11 bases between the two germline ends. The CDR3 protein is CASSPTGFYEQYF. As DNA, the CDR3 is TGTGCCAGCAGTCCCACCGGGTTCTACGAGCAGTACTTC.

CDR3 region: CASKRTTINTEAFF. CDR3 DNA: TGTGCCAGCAAAAGGACAACTATAAACACTGAAGCTTTCTTT. The J gene is TRBJ1-1, the V gene TRBV6-5, with a tentative D call TRBD1 (5 bases). V shed 7 bases and J shed 2 bases, with 14 bases lying between them. Germline-derived CDR1 and CDR2 are MNHEY and SVGAGI. This CDR3 has 14 amino acids.

The chain has TRBV12-3 or TRBV12-4 and TRBJ1-2; D uncertain. Trimming cost V 6 bases and J 8 bases, with 13 bases left between them. CDR3 length: 12 residues. The CDR3 loop is CASRFGSRGYTF. The CDR3 DNA follows: TGTGCCAGCAGGTTCGGTTCGCGAGGCTACACCTTC.

V is TRBV9 and J is TRBJ1-3; tentatively, D is TRBD1 (5 bases). This CDR3 is 18 amino acids long. Deletions cut 3 bases from V and 0 bases from J, with 19 bases between. Looked up from germline, CDR1 is SGDLS and CDR2 is YYNGEE. CDR3 region: CASSADWGGGASGNTIYF. The DNA of the CDR3 is TGTGCCAGCAGCGCCGATTGGGGGGGAGGAGCCTCTGGAAACACCATATATTTT.